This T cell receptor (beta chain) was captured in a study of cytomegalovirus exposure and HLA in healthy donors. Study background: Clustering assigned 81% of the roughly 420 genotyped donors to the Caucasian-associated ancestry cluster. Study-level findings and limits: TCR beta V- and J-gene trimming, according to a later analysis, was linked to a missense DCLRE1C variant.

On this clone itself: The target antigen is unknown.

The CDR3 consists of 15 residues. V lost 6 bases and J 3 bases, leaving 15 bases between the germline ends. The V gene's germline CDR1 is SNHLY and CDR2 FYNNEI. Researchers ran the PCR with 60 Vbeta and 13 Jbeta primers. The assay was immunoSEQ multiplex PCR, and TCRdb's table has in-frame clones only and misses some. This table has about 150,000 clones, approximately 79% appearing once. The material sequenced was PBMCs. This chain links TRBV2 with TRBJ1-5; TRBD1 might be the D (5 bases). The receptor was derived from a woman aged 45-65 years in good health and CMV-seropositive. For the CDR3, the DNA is TGTGCCAGCAGGGCCTCAGGGAGGAACAATCAGCCCCAGCATTTT. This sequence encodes CASRASGRNNQPQHF.